Sequencing of this T cell receptor beta chain was carried out in a study of shared clonotypes between healthy human individuals. The repertoire was sequenced with immunoSEQ multiplex PCR; TCRdb's copy has only in-frame clones and lacks some. The sample records around 1.5 million clones, 98% being singletons. This CDR3 is 17 amino acids long. The germline CDR1 and CDR2 sequences are LGHNT and FRNRAP. Trimming removed 3 bases at V and 1 base at J, with 17 bases between. Sequencing used naive CD4+ T cells sorted from blood. Subset defined: CD45RA+ positively selected. The sequence was obtained from a man under 40 in good health. The rearrangement links TRBV12-5 to TRBJ2-3; D gene ambiguous. CDR3: CASGLVVGPTGTDTQYF. The CDR3 coding sequence is TGTGCTAGTGGTTTAGTTGTGGGTCCCACAGGCACAGATACGCAGTATTTT.